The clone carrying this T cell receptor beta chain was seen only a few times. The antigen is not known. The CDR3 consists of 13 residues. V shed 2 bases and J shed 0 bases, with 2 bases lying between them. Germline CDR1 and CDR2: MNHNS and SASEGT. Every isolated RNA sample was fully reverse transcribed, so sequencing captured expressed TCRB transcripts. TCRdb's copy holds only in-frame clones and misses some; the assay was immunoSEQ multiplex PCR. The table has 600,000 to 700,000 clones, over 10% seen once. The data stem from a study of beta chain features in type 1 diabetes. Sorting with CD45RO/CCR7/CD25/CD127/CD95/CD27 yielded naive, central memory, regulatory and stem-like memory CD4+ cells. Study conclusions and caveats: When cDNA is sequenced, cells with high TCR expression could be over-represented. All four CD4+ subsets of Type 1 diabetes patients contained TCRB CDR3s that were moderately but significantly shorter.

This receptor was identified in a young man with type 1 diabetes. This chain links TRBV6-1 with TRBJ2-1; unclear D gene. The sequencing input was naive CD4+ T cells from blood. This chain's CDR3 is CASSESSYNEQFF. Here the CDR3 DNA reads TGTGCCAGCAGTGAAAGCTCCTACAATGAGCAGTTCTTC.